Listed below are T cell receptor beta chains from one sample, sequenced in a study of shared clonotypes between healthy human individuals. Sequenced by immunoSEQ multiplex PCR; TCRdb stores in-frame clones only, minus some. The table includes approximately 2.5 million clones, just over 90% detected once. Input material: naive CD4+ T cells sorted from blood. These receptors were collected from a man in his late teens or twenties in good health. Each CDR3 is given without its conserved first and last residue.

CDR3 protein: ASSFPGLRSKVADTDTQY
J gene: TRBJ2-3
V gene: TRBV28

CDR3 protein: ASRTGSSGNTIY
J gene: TRBJ1-3
V gene: TRBV4-2

CDR3 protein: ASSLGSGTGDSPLH
J gene: TRBJ1-6
V gene: TRBV7-9

CDR3 protein: ASTSTGAVSTDTQY
J gene: TRBJ2-3
V gene: TRBV4-1

CDR3 protein: ASSTMGSGYTDTQY
J gene: TRBJ2-3
V gene: TRBV7-9

CDR3 protein: ASSLWRSDYEQY
J gene: TRBJ2-7
V gene: TRBV11-3

CDR3 protein: ASSLAGNQPQH
J gene: TRBJ1-5
V gene: TRBV27

CDR3 protein: ASSSDRGAFGGYT
J gene: TRBJ1-2
V gene: TRBV7-8

CDR3 protein: ASSLPGAGETQY
J gene: TRBJ2-5
V gene: TRBV5-1

CDR3 protein: ASGTGSGNTIY
J gene: TRBJ1-3
V gene: TRBV6-1

CDR3 protein: ASNLAGASYEQY
J gene: TRBJ2-7
V gene: TRBV6-6

CDR3 protein: ASSQRQGAGETQY
J gene: TRBJ2-5
V gene: TRBV7-8

CDR3 protein: ASQAEGGEAQY
J gene: TRBJ2-5
V gene: TRBV19

CDR3 protein: AISESSGGTYGYT
J gene: TRBJ1-2
V gene: TRBV10-3

CDR3 protein: ASREGDLGYNEQF
J gene: TRBJ2-1
V gene: TRBV2

CDR3 protein: ASSRTLAGASGANVLT
J gene: TRBJ2-6
V gene: TRBV7-2

CDR3 protein: ASGTESLIGELF
J gene: TRBJ2-2
V gene: TRBV10-2

CDR3 protein: ASSFGTSGGRTGELF
J gene: TRBJ2-2
V gene: TRBV7-9

CDR3 protein: ASSPYRGPTYEQY
J gene: TRBJ2-7
V gene: TRBV7-2

CDR3 protein: AWSGGEWREGQGTYEQY
J gene: TRBJ2-7
V gene: TRBV30

CDR3 protein: ASSRPGTSGTSTDTQY
J gene: TRBJ2-3
V gene: TRBV4-2

CDR3 protein: ASSGTFGYNSPLH
J gene: TRBJ1-6
V gene: TRBV14

CDR3 protein: ASSRRGAEKLF
J gene: TRBJ1-4
V gene: TRBV5-4

CDR3 protein: ASSSPGPTNEKLF
J gene: TRBJ1-4
V gene: TRBV28

CDR3 protein: ASSSTGGAQY
J gene: TRBJ2-3
V gene: TRBV9

CDR3 protein: ASSYGLDGSYEQY
J gene: TRBJ2-7
V gene: TRBV6-6

CDR3 protein: ASSLGRRGNTEAF
J gene: TRBJ1-1
V gene: TRBV28

CDR3 protein: ASSSLSLWTNEKLF
J gene: TRBJ1-4
V gene: TRBV28

CDR3 protein: ASSNTGGGHNEQF
J gene: TRBJ2-1
V gene: TRBV6-6

CDR3 protein: ASSLRTGGPDTQY
J gene: TRBJ2-3
V gene: TRBV7-2

CDR3 protein: ASSQGPGGSSYEQY
J gene: TRBJ2-7
V gene: TRBV4-3

CDR3 protein: ASSLDGRGETQY
J gene: TRBJ2-5
V gene: TRBV11-3

CDR3 protein: ASRAGVSDGYT
J gene: TRBJ1-2
V gene: TRBV19

CDR3 protein: ASSNGLRGEQY
J gene: TRBJ2-7
V gene: TRBV11-2

CDR3 protein: ASRKGVSETQY
J gene: TRBJ2-5
V gene: TRBV7-2

CDR3 protein: ASSGLPGGEKLF
J gene: TRBJ1-4
V gene: TRBV6-5

CDR3 protein: ASTGLGSASTDTQY
J gene: TRBJ2-3
V gene: TRBV7-9

CDR3 protein: ASSPRTGEFAGNTIY
J gene: TRBJ1-3
V gene: TRBV7-2

CDR3 protein: ASSVESGGRNEQY
J gene: TRBJ2-7
V gene: TRBV9

CDR3 protein: ASSISGTNSPLH
J gene: TRBJ1-6
V gene: TRBV2

CDR3 protein: ASSYASGSTDTQY
J gene: TRBJ2-3
V gene: TRBV6-5

CDR3 protein: ASSQGARNQETQY
J gene: TRBJ2-5
V gene: TRBV4-3

CDR3 protein: ASSYSGGNSPLH
J gene: TRBJ1-6
V gene: TRBV6-6

CDR3 protein: ASSQDGGQYGYT
J gene: TRBJ1-2
V gene: TRBV4-3

CDR3 protein: ASSLQGANYGYT
J gene: TRBJ1-2
V gene: TRBV7-2

CDR3 protein: ASSSFSGTGPNEQF
J gene: TRBJ2-1
V gene: TRBV11-2

CDR3 protein: ASSDRPDGANVLT
J gene: TRBJ2-6
V gene: TRBV25-1

CDR3 protein: ASSRDRGSTDTQY
J gene: TRBJ2-3
V gene: TRBV2

CDR3 protein: ASSDGTGRNQPQH
J gene: TRBJ1-5
V gene: TRBV6-1

CDR3 protein: ASSYSKGRGEAF
J gene: TRBJ1-1
V gene: TRBV6-5

CDR3 protein: ASSVGNGAGDTQY
J gene: TRBJ2-3
V gene: TRBV9

CDR3 protein: TSSQAESWGGAENIQY
J gene: TRBJ2-4
V gene: TRBV1

CDR3 protein: ASNRAGEDTDTQY
J gene: TRBJ2-3
V gene: TRBV6-1